The 22 T cell receptor beta chains below were found in one sample sequenced in a study of lymphopenia after photon versus proton radiotherapy. Repertoires were generated with immunoSEQ multiplex PCR, while TCRdb's copy carries only in-frame clones and drops some. The sample records about 20,000 clones, over 90% being singletons. The material was peripheral blood, obtained from a patient treated with proton-based radiotherapy. These receptor sequences come from a woman aged 70-85 years with pancreatic cancer. Some clones in this sample may be carry-over from other donors' samples.

This rearrangement joins TRBV7-2 to TRBJ2-3; 10 bases fit TRBD1. Looked up from germline, CDR1 is SGHTA and CDR2 is FQGNSA. The CDR3 length is 17 residues. The ends lost 7 bases at V and 4 bases at J; junction bases unmatched: 14. The CDR3, as DNA: TGTGCCAGCACCAACACCCGGGACAGGGGCTTAGCAGATACGCAGTATTTT. Translation: CASTNTRDRGLADTQYF.

The CDR3 bases are TGTGCCAGCAGCCAAGATGGTGGGACAGGTAATGAAAAACTGTTTTTT. Amino acids: CASSQDGGTGNEKLFF. V usage is TRBV4-2 and J usage is TRBJ1-4; 8 nucleotides line up with TRBD1. V was clipped by 0 bases and J by 4 bases; unmatched bases: 4. Looked up from germline, CDR1 is LGHNA and CDR2 is YNFKEQ. The CDR3 is made up of 16 amino acids.

The DNA for the CDR3 is TGTGCCAGTAGTATCCCCCCCAGAGGGGTTGACTTATTCAATAGCAATCAGCCCCAGCATTTT. Translation gives CASSIPPRGVDLFNSNQPQHF. The V and J genes are TRBV19 and TRBJ1-5; maybe TRBD1 (5 bases). Germline CDR1 is LNHDA and CDR2 is SQIVND (reference sequence). The length of the CDR3 is 21 residues. The V and J ends lost 3 bases and 0 bases respectively, with 27 bases between them.

The CDR3 coding sequence is TGTGCCAGCAGTGGACAACCGAACGCCTACGAGCAGTACTTC. It specifies CASSGQPNAYEQYF. V and J are TRBV6-1 and TRBJ2-7; D is unresolved. The V end lost 4 bases, the J end lost 2 bases, and 12 bases lay between the germline ends. Germline V gene sequence: CDR1 MNHNS, CDR2 SASEGT. This CDR3 comprises 14 residues.

This sequence joins TRBV11-1 and TRBJ2-3, with 12 bases lining up with TRBD2. J gave up 6 bases and V 5 bases, and 9 bases lay outside the gene matches. Germline CDR1 is SGHAT and CDR2 is FQDESV (reference sequence). CDR3 length: 16 residues. CDR3 DNA: TGTGCCAGCAGCCTCAGAACTAGCGGGAGGATTGATACGCAGTATTTT. This codes for CASSLRTSGRIDTQYF.

This chain joins TRBV2 and TRBJ2-7; TRBD2 agrees at 7 bases. The CDR3 consists of 12 residues. V shed 7 bases, J shed 4 bases, and the junction held 4 bases outside the gene matches. Germline loops: CDR1 SNHLY, CDR2 FYNNEI. CDR3 residues: CASKASGYEQYF. For the CDR3, the DNA is TGTGCCAGCAAAGCTAGCGGATACGAGCAGTACTTC.

This clone showed up just a few times. This sequence joins TRBV6-6 and TRBJ2-1; TRBD2 is a possible D gene (5 bases). Per germline, CDR1 MNHNY and CDR2 SVGAGI (reference sequence). The CDR3 has 13 residues. V lost 7 bases, J lost 7 bases, and 14 bases lay in between. Here the CDR3 reads CASTPDSFNEQFF. CDR3 nucleotides: TGTGCCAGCACCCCGGACTCTTTTAATGAGCAGTTCTTC.

This chain joins TRBV28 and TRBJ1-2; D is uncertain. CDR1 and CDR2 (germline): MDHEN, SYDVKM. Trimming cost V 2 bases and J 4 bases, with 5 bases left between them. The CDR3 is made up of 12 amino acids. The CDR3 coding sequence is TGTGCCAGCAGTTTACAGCGCTATGGCTACACCTTC. Translated, it gives CASSLQRYGYTF.

V and J are TRBV5-1 and TRBJ1-2; D call uncertain. The CDR3 runs to 14 residues. Germline V gene data show CDR1 as SGHRS and CDR2 as YFSETQ. V lost 0 bases and J lost 0, with 6 bases in between. The CDR3 sequence is CASSLGSSNYGYTF. The CDR3 nucleotides are TGCGCCAGCAGCTTGGGGTCATCTAACTATGGCTACACCTTC.

The chain joins TRBV28 to TRBJ1-4; no firm D call. The CDR3 sequence is 14 residues long. Germline V gene sequence: CDR1 MDHEN, CDR2 SYDVKM. With 4 bases removed from V and 4 bases from J, the gap between germline ends came to 10 bases. DNA for the CDR3: TGTGCCAGCAGTTCCTCTTGGTATAATGAAAAACTGTTTTTT. It specifies CASSSSWYNEKLFF.

The rearrangement uses TRBV6-5 and TRBJ1-4; D not certain. V lost 0 bases and J lost 5, with 7 bases in between. From germline, CDR1 is MNHEY and CDR2 SVGAGI. The CDR3 covers 14 residues. CDR3 bases: TGTGCCAGCAGTTACTCGACACCCAATGAAAAACTGTTTTTT. Encoded protein: CASSYSTPNEKLFF.

V usage is TRBV7-9 and J usage is TRBJ1-1; D call uncertain. V was trimmed by 1 base and J by 3 bases, leaving 3 bases between them. Germline assignment: CDR1 SEHNR and CDR2 FQNEAQ (reference sequence). The CDR3 consists of 12 residues. In DNA, the CDR3 is TGTGCCAGCAGCTTAGATTACACTGAAGCTTTCTTT. Translated: CASSLDYTEAFF.

This chain uses TRBV15 with TRBJ2-7, with D perhaps TRBD2 (6 bases). There are 16 residues in the CDR3. V dropped 3 bases and J dropped 0 bases, with 15 bases sitting between them. Germline lookup yields CDR1 LNHNV and CDR2 YYDKDF (reference sequence). CDR3 sequence (DNA): TGTGCCACCAGCAGGGGGGGACGGGACCTCTCCTACGAGCAGTACTTC. Translation: CATSRGGRDLSYEQYF.

V gene TRBV9 combines with J gene TRBJ2-7; possible D gene TRBD2, 6 bases. V was shortened by 2 bases and J by 8 bases, with 14 bases between the two germline ends. The CDR3 extends over 13 amino acids. In germline, CDR1 is SGDLS, CDR2 YYNGEE. The DNA for the CDR3 is TGTGCCAGCAGCGTCTCGGGGGATTCAAAGCAGTACTTC. It is translated as CASSVSGDSKQYF.

V usage is TRBV20-1 and J usage is TRBJ2-5; TRBD1 might be the D (5 bases). Germline V gene sequence: CDR1 DFQATT, CDR2 SNEGSKA (reference sequence). This CDR3 comprises 11 residues. Between the trimmed V and J ends, which lost 2 bases and 5 bases, there was a span of 6 bases. The CDR3: CSARQGETQYF. CDR3 DNA sequence: TGCAGTGCTAGACAGGGTGAGACCCAGTACTTC.

The rearrangement links TRBV4-1 to TRBJ2-1; TRBD2 agrees at 9 bases. The CDR3 has 18 residues. Germline V lookup: CDR1 MGHRA, CDR2 YSYEKL. After removal of 8 bases from V and 5 bases from J, the junction contained 19 bases not matched to a gene. The CDR3 region has the DNA TGCGCCAGCCGGCACCTCGGCGGGAGGGGAGGAATCGACAATGAGCAGTTCTTC. Translating it yields CASRHLGGRGGIDNEQFF.

The V gene is TRBV10-3, the J gene TRBJ1-1; 8 nucleotides align to TRBD1. Germline trimming cut 8 bases from V and 5 bases from J; bases unmatched to any gene: 10. CDR1 and CDR2 from the germline V gene are ENHRY and SYGVKD. The CDR3 is 14 residues long. The CDR3 loop reads CAIDDRGVGTEAFF. The CDR3 DNA reads TGTGCCATCGATGACAGGGGTGTAGGGACTGAAGCTTTCTTT.

The CDR3 is CASEQGNQPQHF. CDR3 DNA: TGTGCTTCTGAACAGGGTAATCAGCCCCAGCATTTT. The chain carries TRBV19 and TRBJ1-5; D possibly corresponds to TRBD1 (6 bases). From germline, CDR1 is LNHDA and CDR2 SQIVND (reference sequence). This CDR3 contains 12 residues. The complete variable domain, with remaining parts taken from reference TRBV19 and TRBJ1-5, reads DGGITQSPKYLFRKEGQNVTLSCEQNLNHDAMYWYRQDPGQGLRLIYYSQIVNDFQKGDIAEGYSVSREKKESFPLTVTSAQKNPTAFYLCASEQGNQPQHFGDGTRLSIL.

This clone appeared once. This chain uses TRBV15 with TRBJ1-5; D is unresolved. The CDR3 consists of 14 residues. Germline V gene sequence: CDR1 LNHNV, CDR2 YYDKDF (reference sequence). V shed 1 base and J shed 1 base, with 5 bases lying between them. In DNA form, the CDR3 reads TGTGCCACCAGCAGAGGGGTCAGCAATCAGCCCCAGCATTTT. Translation: CATSRGVSNQPQHF.

This clone has a handful of counts. This rearrangement joins TRBV28 to TRBJ1-5, with TRBD1 matching 7 bases. The CDR3 length is 17 residues. The V gene's germline CDR1 is MDHEN and CDR2 SYDVKM. Trimming took 6 bases from V and 7 from J; bases not matched to a gene: 18. The CDR3 sequence is CASSRTGKLAVGQPQHF. In nucleotides, the CDR3 is TGTGCCAGCAGCAGGACAGGAAAATTAGCGGTGGGCCAGCCCCAGCATTTT.

The chain has TRBV9 and TRBJ1-3; D is possibly TRBD1 (5 bases). V lost 1 base and J 8 bases, leaving 13 bases between the germline ends. Looked up from germline, CDR1 is SGDLS and CDR2 is YYNGEE. The CDR3 loop spans 14 amino acids. The CDR3, as DNA: TGTGCCAGCAGCGTAAAGGGGAGCCGGGACACCATATATTTT. Its protein is CASSVKGSRDTIYF.

This clone turned up a few times. The V and J genes are TRBV28 and TRBJ1-5; D ambiguous. V lost 6 bases and J lost 0, with 6 bases in between. Germline V CDR1 and CDR2: MDHEN, SYDVKM. The CDR3 is 13 residues long. For the CDR3, the DNA is TGTGCCAGCAGAGAGTATAGCAATCAGCCCCAGCATTTT. Translating gives CASREYSNQPQHF.